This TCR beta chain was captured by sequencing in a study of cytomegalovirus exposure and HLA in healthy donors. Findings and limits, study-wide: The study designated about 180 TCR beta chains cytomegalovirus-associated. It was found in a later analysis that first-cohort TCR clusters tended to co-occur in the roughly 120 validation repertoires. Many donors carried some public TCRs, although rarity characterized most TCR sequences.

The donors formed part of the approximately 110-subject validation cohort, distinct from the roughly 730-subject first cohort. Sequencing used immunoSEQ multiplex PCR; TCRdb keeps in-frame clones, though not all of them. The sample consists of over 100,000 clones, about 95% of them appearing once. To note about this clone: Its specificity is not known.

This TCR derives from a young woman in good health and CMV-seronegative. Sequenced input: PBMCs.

The CDR3 region has the DNA TGTGCCAGCAGTTTCCCGGGCGGGATCCCGGGGAATGAGCAGTTCTTC. Translated: CASSFPGGIPGNEQFF. The rearrangement links TRBV5-4 to TRBJ2-1, with D possibly being TRBD2 (6 bases). The CDR3 sequence is 16 residues long. Germline-derived CDR1 and CDR2 are SGHNT and YYREEE (reference sequence). The V and J ends lost 5 bases and 7 bases respectively, with 22 bases between them.